Presented here are 14 T cell receptor beta chains from one specimen sequenced in a study of blood T cell repertoires in COVID-19. Data came from immunoSEQ multiplex PCR; TCRdb stores just in-frame clones and leaves some out. This table holds more than 200,000 clones, less than 90% found once. Specimen: peripheral blood. The receptors come from a man between 60 and 75 years old with acute or convalescent COVID-19.

The rearrangement uses TRBV3-1 (or the pseudogene TRBV3-2) and TRBJ2-1; 13 bases map to TRBD2. Trimming removed 1 base from V and 7 bases from J; junction bases left unmatched: 7. The CDR3 has 17 residues. Germline CDR1 is LGHDT and CDR2 is YNNKEL (reference sequence). For the CDR3, the DNA is TGTGCCAGCAGCCAAGCTCTACTAGCGGGGGGGCTTAATGAGCAGTTCTTC. Translation: CASSQALLAGGLNEQFF.

The chain carries TRBV6-2 or TRBV6-3 and TRBJ2-7, with a tentative D call TRBD1 (6 bases). The CDR3 contains 20 residues. Trimming left V 0 bases short and J 0 bases short, with 24 bases between. Germline-derived CDR1 and CDR2 are MNHEY and SVGEGT. CDR3 in amino acids: CASSYSTIMARTAYSYEQYF. CDR3 nucleotides: TGTGCCAGCAGTTACTCGACAATAATGGCACGGACAGCGTACTCCTACGAGCAGTACTTC.

The chain joins TRBV6-5 to TRBJ2-7, with no clear D. CDR1 and CDR2 from the germline V gene are MNHEY and SVGAGI. With 8 bases removed from V and 4 bases from J, the gap between germline ends came to 9 bases. The CDR3 totals 11 residues. The CDR3 reads CASGTEYEQYF. DNA of the CDR3: TGTGCCAGCGGAACAGAGTACGAGCAGTACTTC.

CDR3 protein: CASSFGHLPNEKLFF. In DNA, the CDR3 is TGTGCCAGCAGCTTCGGACACCTCCCTAATGAAAAACTGTTTTTT. The V call is TRBV7-9, the J call TRBJ1-4; a weak D match, TRBD1 (5 bases). The CDR3 extends over 15 amino acids. CDR1 and CDR2 (germline): SEHNR, FQNEAQ (reference sequence). V dropped 3 bases and J dropped 3 bases, with 11 bases sitting between them.

This chain joins TRBV7-9 and TRBJ2-7; D is perhaps TRBD1 (5 bases). The CDR3 is made up of 15 amino acids. Germline V gives CDR1 SEHNR, CDR2 FQNEAQ (reference sequence). The germline V and J ends were trimmed by 3 bases and 2 bases, with 14 bases remaining between them. CDR3 loop: CASSLGQSPTYEQYF. DNA for the CDR3: TGTGCCAGCAGCTTGGGGCAGTCTCCAACCTACGAGCAGTACTTC.

The chain combines TRBV11-2 with TRBJ2-3; a weak D match, TRBD2 (6 bases). The CDR3 spans 15 residues. Germline V gene sequence: CDR1 SGHAT, CDR2 FQNNGV. The V end lost 2 bases, the J end lost 4 bases, and 13 bases lay between the germline ends. The CDR3 here is CASSLSTGAADTQYF. CDR3 nucleotides: TGTGCCAGCAGCTTATCGACGGGAGCGGCAGATACGCAGTATTTT.

This chain uses TRBV27 with TRBJ2-5; D is perhaps TRBD1 (6 bases). Trimming left V 4 bases short and J 2 bases short, with 14 bases between. Germline V gives CDR1 MNHEY, CDR2 SMNVEV (reference sequence). CDR3 length equals 15 residues. The CDR3 sequence is CASSSAGAGQETQYF. CDR3 coding DNA: TGTGCCAGCAGTTCCGCAGGGGCTGGGCAAGAGACCCAGTACTTC.

The chain employs TRBV5-1 and TRBJ2-1, with TRBD2 identical over 7 bases. Germline V gene sequence: CDR1 SGHRS, CDR2 YFSETQ. The CDR3 has 15 amino acids. J was trimmed by 2 bases and V by 7 bases; bases with no gene match: 9. This chain's CDR3 is CASSNGGGAYNEQFF. The CDR3 nucleotides are TGCGCCAGCTCTAATGGGGGGGGAGCCTACAATGAGCAGTTCTTC.

This chain links TRBV3-1 (or the pseudogene TRBV3-2) with TRBJ1-3; unclear D gene. Looked up from germline, CDR1 is LGHDT and CDR2 is YNNKEL (reference sequence). V was cut by 3 bases and J by 4 bases, with 7 bases left in between. This CDR3 has 13 residues. CDR3 sequence reads: CASSQRAGNTIYF. CDR3 coding DNA: TGTGCCAGCAGCCAGCGAGCAGGAAACACCATATATTTT.

The gene calls are TRBV3-1 (or the pseudogene TRBV3-2) and TRBJ1-5; D perhaps matches TRBD1 (5 bases). Germline CDR1 is LGHDT and CDR2 is YNNKEL (reference sequence). The germline V and J ends were trimmed by 2 bases and 5 bases, with 13 bases remaining between them. The CDR3 spans 15 residues. The CDR3 DNA follows: TGTGCCAGCAGCCAAACCGCCGCGGGGGATCAGCCCCAGCATTTT. As protein: CASSQTAAGDQPQHF.

The chain carries TRBV9 and TRBJ1-6; a possible D gene is TRBD1 (6 bases). Trimming cost V 0 bases and J 5 bases, with 12 bases left between them. The germline gives CDR1 SGDLS, CDR2 YYNGEE. The CDR3 loop spans 16 amino acids. The CDR3 region is CASSVVGTGNNSPLHF. For the CDR3, the DNA is TGTGCCAGCAGCGTAGTCGGTACAGGGAATAATTCACCCCTCCACTTT. The variable domain in full, with the rest retrieved from reference TRBV9 and TRBJ1-6, is DSGVTQTPKHLITATGQRVTLRCSPRSGDLSVYWYQQSLDQGLQFLIQYYNGEERAKGNILERFSAQQFPDLHSELNLSSLELGDSALYFCASSVVGTGNNSPLHFGNGTRLTVT.

The CDR3 protein is CASSQDGGSNEKLFF. In nucleotides, the CDR3 is TGTGCCAGCAGCCAAGATGGGGGCAGTAATGAAAAACTGTTTTTT. V is TRBV4-2 and J is TRBJ1-4; possibly TRBD1 for D (6 bases). Trimming pared 0 bases from V and 4 bases from J, leaving 9 bases between. The CDR3 loop spans 15 amino acids. Per the germline V gene, CDR1 is LGHNA and CDR2 is YNFKEQ.

This clone was seen more than once but under ten times. The chain recombines TRBV28 with TRBJ1-1, with D unresolved. The length of the CDR3 is 14 residues. CDR1 MDHEN and CDR2 SYDVKM come from the germline V gene. The V end lost 5 bases, the J end lost 6 bases, and 16 bases lay between the germline ends. CDR3 sequence: CASSHDRVRAEAFF. The CDR3 DNA reads as TGTGCCAGCAGTCACGACCGGGTTCGAGCTGAAGCTTTCTTT. The whole variable domain, filled in from reference TRBV28 and TRBJ1-1, reads DVKVTQSSRYLVKRTGEKVFLECVQDMDHENMFWYRQDPGLGLRLIYFSYDVKMKEKGDIPEGYSVSREKKERFSLILESASTNQTSMYLCASSHDRVRAEAFFGQGTRLTVV.

V gene TRBV7-6 combines with J gene TRBJ1-2, with D maybe TRBD1 (5 bases). The CDR3 runs 14 residues. With 1 base removed from V and 9 bases from J, the gap between germline ends came to 15 bases. The germline V gene encodes CDR1 SGHVS and CDR2 FNYEAQ. CDR3 in DNA: TGTGCCAGCAGCTTAGGGGGAGGGGATTTGAGCTACACCTTC. Residues: CASSLGGGDLSYTF.